This T cell receptor beta chain came from a study of CD8 T cells in Susac syndrome. Sequencing of TCR beta covered CD8+ and CD4+ T cells obtained from blood. The individuals used as controls were healthy donors who had been matched for both age and sex. The RNA input was about 0.5 to 1 ug, and it was reverse transcribed with random hexamers. TCRdb called the immunoSEQ multiplex PCR reads again in MiXCR, with one record for every CDR3 protein. The table records some 150,000 distinct CDR3 sequences, approximately 94% of them present only once. What was sequenced was CD4+ T cells from PBMCs. The receptor was isolated from a human donor in good health.

The chain's CDR3 is CASSSRLAGVRAQYF. CDR3 coding DNA: TGTGCCAGCAGCTCCAGACTAGCGGGAGTAAGAGCCCAGTACTTC. The rearrangement uses TRBV3-1 and TRBJ2-5, with TRBD2 identical over 12 bases. This CDR3 contains 15 residues. Trimming removed 5 bases from V and 9 bases from J; junction bases left unmatched: 10. CDR1 and CDR2 (germline): LGHDT, YNNKEL (reference sequence).